Included here is one T cell receptor beta chain sequence, with context. The antigen is unknown. This sample is drawn from a study of CD8 T cells in ankylosing spondylitis. The study's findings and limits: A TCR beta motif of eight highly homologous variants appeared characteristic of ankylosing spondylitis blood. Reportedly, disease-linked clones are significantly enriched in ankylosing spondylitis patients' matched synovial fluid.

5'-RACE, quantitative and with molecular barcodes, yielded the TCR beta libraries. MiXCR, applied by TCRdb to the 5' RACE reads, yields one record per CDR3 protein. The sample has roughly 670,000 distinct CDR3 sequences; around 20% are singletons. CDR3 length: 15 residues. V was trimmed by 5 bases and J by 0 bases, leaving 14 bases between them. Sequencing was performed on blood, either unsorted or a sorted T cell fraction (not recorded which). The rearrangement joins TRBV12-3 or TRBV12-4 to TRBJ2-7; TRBD1 is a possible D gene (5 bases). The TCR comes from a male donor with ankylosing spondylitis. This CDR3 is CASSPVVDSSYEQYF. DNA of the CDR3: TGTGCCAGCAGTCCCGTTGTAGACAGCTCCTACGAGCAGTACTTC.